The clone carrying this T cell receptor (beta chain) was detected once. The target antigen is unknown. The junction does not match germline at one end; this may be a read error. TCRdb re-derived calls from the 5' RACE reads in MiXCR, one entry per CDR3 protein. The data contain 420,000 or so distinct CDR3 sequences, around a sixth of them singletons. The data were obtained in a study of identical twins. Study-level findings and limits: Instead of following the same donors, the conclusions were based on cross-sectional statistical analysis. Out-of-frame alpha sequences shared between twins exhibited an excess of low generation probability.

The CDR3 covers 12 residues. Germline CDR1 is DFQATT and CDR2 is SNEGSKA (reference sequence). Source material: naive T cells sorted from blood. This sequence joins TRBV20-1 and TRBJ2-7; 10 bases fit TRBD2. The sequence was obtained from a man aged 45-60 years in good health. CDR3 DNA sequence: TGCAGCCCCGGGACTAGCGTCCACGAGCAGTACTTT. Encoded protein: CSPGTSVHEQYF.